Each of the 31 T cell receptor beta chains below was sequenced from the same sample in a study of OX40 agonist ivuxolimab in advanced cancers. TCRdb keeps only in-frame clones here, not all; method: immunoSEQ multiplex PCR. The table has some 65,000 clones, roughly 84% seen once. Specimen: CD4+ or CD8+ T cells sorted from blood, collected in a trial of the OX40 agonist ivuxolimab. Receptors originate from an adult with an advanced solid tumor such as melanoma, head and neck, liver or kidney cancer.

The CDR3 nucleotides are TGCGCCAGCAGCCCGGAGGGGGTTAGCAATCAGCCCCAGCATTTT. This encodes CASSPEGVSNQPQHF. This chain links TRBV5-1 with TRBJ1-5, with D possibly matching TRBD1 (6 bases). Germline CDR1 is SGHRS and CDR2 is YFSETQ. Trimming shortened V by 4 bases and J by 0 bases, and 11 bases separated the two germline ends. The CDR3 has 15 residues. Using reference TRBV5-1 and TRBJ1-5 for the parts outside the CDR3, the full variable domain is KAGVTQTPRYLIKTRGQQVTLSCSPISGHRSVSWYQQTPGQGLQFLFEYFSETQRNKGNFPGRFSGRQFSNSRSEMNVSTLELGDSALYLCASSPEGVSNQPQHFGDGTRLSIL.

The chain combines TRBV19 with TRBJ1-3, with a tentative D call TRBD1 (5 bases). Looked up from germline, CDR1 is LNHDA and CDR2 is SQIVND (reference sequence). This CDR3 region has 16 residues. Deletions cut 3 bases from V and 1 base from J, with 13 bases between. The CDR3 bases are TGTGCCAGTAGTATCCTGGGGGATTTATCTGGAAACACCATATATTTT. This encodes CASSILGDLSGNTIYF. The full variable domain, in which reference TRBV19 and TRBJ1-3 provide the parts outside the CDR3, is DGGITQSPKYLFRKEGQNVTLSCEQNLNHDAMYWYRQDPGQGLRLIYYSQIVNDFQKGDIAEGYSVSREKKESFPLTVTSAQKNPTAFYLCASSILGDLSGNTIYFGEGSWLTVV.

The chain has TRBV6-1 and TRBJ2-7, with D unresolved. V shed 10 bases and J shed 6 bases, with 13 bases lying between them. The germline CDR1 and CDR2 sequences are MNHNS and SASEGT. This CDR3 is 11 amino acids long. CDR3 nucleotide sequence: TGTGCCACCCGGGTCCTTGGCGAGCAGTACTTC. The encoded protein is CATRVLGEQYF.

The chain recombines TRBV10-3 with TRBJ2-3; 10 bases map to TRBD2. The CDR3 sequence is 16 residues long. With 4 bases clipped from V and 2 bases from J, the junction kept 6 bases outside the gene matches. CDR1 is ENHRY and CDR2 is SYGVKD in the germline V gene. CDR3 nucleotides: TGTGCCATCAGTGGGCTAAGCGGGGGGGCCACAGATACGCAGTATTTT. It encodes CAISGLSGGATDTQYF.

The chain links TRBV9 to TRBJ2-5, with 10 nucleotides matching TRBD2. The trim removed 3 bases at V and 4 bases at J, leaving 9 bases unmatched. Looked up from germline, CDR1 is SGDLS and CDR2 is YYNGEE. This CDR3 is 16 amino acids long. CDR3 nucleotide sequence: TGTGCCAGCAGCGAAGAAGCGGGGGGGCCTCTAGAGACCCAGTACTTC. This sequence encodes CASSEEAGGPLETQYF.

V is TRBV6-5 and J is TRBJ1-1; D remains ambiguous. The V and J ends lost 1 base and 0 bases respectively, with 12 bases between them. The CDR3 extends over 16 amino acids. CDR1 is MNHEY and CDR2 is SVGAGI in the germline V gene. The CDR3 reads CASSYLRDLMNTEAFF. The CDR3 DNA is TGTGCCAGCAGTTACTTAAGGGATCTTATGAACACTGAAGCTTTCTTT.

The chain is built from TRBV19 and TRBJ1-1; 7 nucleotides line up with TRBD1. The germline V gene encodes CDR1 LNHDA and CDR2 SQIVND (reference sequence). Unmatched junction bases numbered 5, after V lost 5 bases and J lost 2 bases. The CDR3 runs to 14 residues. This chain's CDR3 is CASSPRTGNTEAFF. The CDR3 region has the DNA TGTGCCAGTAGTCCCCGGACAGGTAACACTGAAGCTTTCTTT. Variable domain in full (rest from reference TRBV19 and TRBJ1-1): DGGITQSPKYLFRKEGQNVTLSCEQNLNHDAMYWYRQDPGQGLRLIYYSQIVNDFQKGDIAEGYSVSREKKESFPLTVTSAQKNPTAFYLCASSPRTGNTEAFFGQGTRLTVV.

The chain employs TRBV11-2 and TRBJ1-1, with 8 bases matching TRBD1. Germline CDR1 is SGHAT and CDR2 is FQNNGV. The CDR3 consists of 16 residues. V was pared by 5 bases and J by 1 base, with 9 bases of the junction left unmatched. The CDR3 loop is CASSPFRGQGNTEAFF. The CDR3 nucleotides are TGTGCCAGCAGCCCTTTCCGCGGACAGGGGAACACTGAAGCTTTCTTT.

The V gene is TRBV11-2, the J gene TRBJ2-7; D remains ambiguous. Germline CDR1 is SGHAT and CDR2 is FQNNGV. V lost 1 base to trimming and J lost 3 bases, with 10 bases between them. The CDR3 is 14 amino acids. The CDR3 sequence is CASSLASTRYEQYF. CDR3 bases: TGTGCCAGCAGCTTAGCTTCGACTCGCTACGAGCAGTACTTC. Combining the CDR3 with reference TRBV11-2 and TRBJ2-7 gives the whole variable domain EAGVAQSPRYKIIEKRQSVAFWCNPISGHATLYWYQQILGQGPKLLIQFQNNGVVDDSQLPKDRFSAERLKGVDSTLKIQPAKLEDSAVYLCASSLASTRYEQYFGPGTRLTVT.

This clone has just a few counts. The chain couples TRBV7-3 to TRBJ2-7; 8 bases match TRBD1. Germline trimming cut 5 bases from V and 6 bases from J; bases unmatched to any gene: 3. Germline V lookup: CDR1 SGHTA, CDR2 FQGTGA. The CDR3 is 12 residues long. The CDR3 nucleotides are TGTGCCAGCAGCATACAGGGGGGCGAGCAGTACTTC. Its translation: CASSIQGGEQYF. The variable domain in full, with the rest retrieved from reference TRBV7-3 and TRBJ2-7, is GAGVSQTPSNKVTEKGKYVELRCDPISGHTALYWYRQSLGQGPEFLIYFQGTGAADDSGLPNDRFFAVRPEGSVSTLKIQRTERGDSAVYLCASSIQGGEQYFGPGTRLTVT.

The rearrangement uses TRBV4-3 and TRBJ1-3; D possibly corresponds to TRBD1 (6 bases). Per the germline V gene, CDR1 is LGHNA and CDR2 is YSLEER. The CDR3 is made up of 16 amino acids. Trimming stripped 0 bases from V and 1 base from J, with 10 bases between. Written as DNA, the CDR3 is TGCGCCAGCAGCCAAGATCTCACAGGGTCTGGAAACACCATATATTTT. Translating it yields CASSQDLTGSGNTIYF.

J is TRBJ1-4 and V is TRBV6-1; D ambiguous. The V end was cut by 7 bases, the J end by 7 bases, with 16 bases between. The CDR3 has 14 residues. The germline gives CDR1 MNHNS, CDR2 SASEGT. Here the CDR3 DNA reads TGTGCCAGCACATTCCGGGGAGGAGGTGAAAAACTGTTTTTT. Amino acid sequence: CASTFRGGGEKLFF.

The rearrangement links TRBV11-2 to TRBJ2-2, with unresolved D. Germline CDR1 reads SGHAT; CDR2 reads FQNNGV. With 5 bases removed from V and 0 bases from J, the gap between germline ends came to 13 bases. The CDR3 contains 16 residues. This chain's CDR3 is CASSSPRTSNTGELFF. CDR3 sequence (DNA): TGTGCCAGCAGCAGCCCCCGTACCTCGAACACCGGGGAGCTGTTTTTT.

The CDR3 is CASSLVEGGGKTQYF. Here the CDR3 DNA reads TGCGCCAGCAGCCTCGTAGAAGGGGGTGGAAAGACCCAGTACTTC. The V gene is TRBV4-1, the J gene TRBJ2-5, with D tentatively TRBD1 (6 bases). The length of the CDR3 is 15 residues. V shed 4 bases and J shed 6 bases, with 18 bases lying between them. Germline CDR1 reads MGHRA; CDR2 reads YSYEKL.

The CDR3 reads CASSQDTQVRGYTF. CDR3 DNA: TGCGCCAGCAGCCAAGACACACAGGTTCGAGGCTACACCTTC. This chain uses TRBV4-3 with TRBJ1-2; tentative D call: TRBD1 (5 bases). V dropped 0 bases and J dropped 8 bases, with 13 bases sitting between them. The CDR3 loop spans 14 amino acids. The germline V gene encodes CDR1 LGHNA and CDR2 YSLEER.

CDR3: CASSLEGRGGKGTDTQYF. The DNA for the CDR3 is TGTGCCAGCAGCTTAGAAGGTAGAGGGGGTAAGGGCACAGATACGCAGTATTTT. The chain joins TRBV7-6 to TRBJ2-3; D perhaps matches TRBD1 (6 bases). The CDR3 totals 18 residues. Germline CDR1 SGHVS, CDR2 FNYEAQ. V lost 1 base, J lost 1 base, and 18 bases lay in between.

The chain links TRBV10-3 to TRBJ2-7; possible D gene TRBD2, 5 bases. The germline V gene encodes CDR1 ENHRY and CDR2 SYGVKD. The V gene lost 6 bases and the J gene lost 3 bases, with 18 bases spanning the gap. This CDR3 is 15 amino acids long. CDR3 residues: CAISPGGRSLYEQYF. The CDR3 DNA sequence: TGTGCCATCAGCCCAGGAGGCAGGAGCCTCTACGAGCAGTACTTC.

This chain links TRBV25-1 with TRBJ2-7; the match to TRBD1 covers 10 bases. The germline V gene has CDR1 MGHDK and CDR2 SYGVNS. Trimming took 5 bases from V and 0 from J; bases not matched to a gene: 10. This CDR3 contains 17 residues. The chain's CDR3 is CASSYGQGDNSSYEQYF. The CDR3 DNA reads as TGTGCCAGCAGTTACGGACAGGGGGACAATAGCTCCTACGAGCAGTACTTC.

The chain links TRBV12-5 to TRBJ2-5, with D perhaps assigned TRBD1 or TRBD2 (5 bases each). The germline V and J ends were trimmed by 3 bases and 5 bases, with 25 bases remaining between them. CDR1 LGHNT and CDR2 FRNRAP come from the germline V gene. The CDR3 covers 18 residues. The CDR3 DNA reads as TGTGCTAGTGGTTTTGGCCGAACCCTCGGGGCAGTTGGGGAGACCCAGTACTTC. The encoded protein is CASGFGRTLGAVGETQYF.

The chain employs TRBV7-2 and TRBJ2-7; 9 positions agree with TRBD2. The CDR3 is 15 residues long. Per germline, CDR1 SGHTA and CDR2 FQGNSA. Trimming took 1 base from V and 4 from J; bases not matched to a gene: 5. CDR3 in DNA: TGTGCCAGCAGCTTAGGGCGGGGGGGAAATTACGAGCAGTACTTC. Its translation is CASSLGRGGNYEQYF.

V gene TRBV6-4 combines with J gene TRBJ2-2; D gene unclear. Trimming removed 6 bases from V and 0 bases from J, with 5 bases in between. Germline loops: CDR1 MRHNA, CDR2 SNTAGT. The CDR3 covers 13 residues. The CDR3 protein is CASRRANTGELFF. CDR3 bases: TGTGCCAGCAGACGCGCGAACACCGGGGAGCTGTTTTTT.

By proportion, this clone is medium-sized. The J gene is TRBJ1-6, the V gene TRBV19; D remains ambiguous. Germline lookup yields CDR1 LNHDA and CDR2 SQIVND (reference sequence). V was clipped by 5 bases and J by 8 bases, with 7 bases between them. This CDR3 comprises 12 residues. CDR3: CASSHLDSPLHF. DNA for the CDR3: TGTGCCAGTAGTCACTTGGATTCACCCCTCCACTTT.

The chain is built from TRBV7-2 and TRBJ2-3, with TRBD2 matching over 10 bases. Trimming cost V 5 bases and J 10 bases; bases outside gene matches: 6. This CDR3 is 13 amino acids long. Per germline, CDR1 SGHTA and CDR2 FQGNSA. In DNA form, the CDR3 reads TGTGCCAGCAGCAGCGGGGGGGCTAAGTCGCAGTATTTT. This gives the protein CASSSGGAKSQYF.

V usage is TRBV19 and J usage is TRBJ2-2; 7 bases fit TRBD1. Germline trimming cut 2 bases from V and 4 bases from J; bases unmatched to any gene: 7. CDR3 length: 16 amino acids. Germline CDR1 is LNHDA and CDR2 is SQIVND (reference sequence). The CDR3 is CASSIPRGRGTGELFF. The CDR3, as DNA: TGTGCCAGTAGTATACCAAGGGGGCGCGGCACCGGGGAGCTGTTTTTT.

This chain connects TRBV11-2 to TRBJ1-1; D is possibly TRBD1 (5 bases). The CDR3 totals 14 residues. Germline CDR1 reads SGHAT; CDR2 reads FQNNGV. V lost 2 bases and J 1 base, leaving 8 bases between the germline ends. In nucleotides, the CDR3 is TGTGCCAGCAGCTTATCCAGGGAGAACACTGAAGCTTTCTTT. Translating gives CASSLSRENTEAFF. Full variable domain (rest looked up from reference TRBV11-2 and TRBJ1-1): EAGVAQSPRYKIIEKRQSVAFWCNPISGHATLYWYQQILGQGPKLLIQFQNNGVVDDSQLPKDRFSAERLKGVDSTLKIQPAKLEDSAVYLCASSLSRENTEAFFGQGTRLTVV.

The V gene is TRBV4-1, the J gene TRBJ1-4; D is possibly TRBD1 (6 bases). Germline CDR1 is MGHRA and CDR2 is YSYEKL. The ends were cut back, 0 bases at V and 7 bases at J, with 18 bases in the middle. This CDR3 region has 17 residues. CDR3 bases: TGCGCCAGCAGCCAAGAGGCTGGGGGGCCGCGCAGTGAAAAACTGTTTTTT. This encodes CASSQEAGGPRSEKLFF.

CDR3 coding DNA: TGTGCCACCAGCAGGGGGGACAGGGGAATCAACGAGCAGTACTTC. Residues: CATSRGDRGINEQYF. This sequence joins TRBV15 and TRBJ2-7, with 10 nucleotides matching TRBD1. This CDR3 region has 15 residues. Germline CDR1 is LNHNV and CDR2 is YYDKDF (reference sequence). V was pared by 3 bases and J by 5 bases, with 7 bases of the junction left unmatched. The full variable domain, its missing parts supplied by reference TRBV15 and TRBJ2-7, is DAMVIQNPRYQVTQFGKPVTLSCSQTLNHNVMYWYQQKSSQAPKLLFHYYDKDFNNEADTPDNFQSRRPNTSFCFLDIRSPGLGDTAMYLCATSRGDRGINEQYFGPGTRLTVT.

The rearrangement links TRBV19 to TRBJ1-3, with TRBD1 as a possible D gene (6 bases). V was clipped by 5 bases and J by 2 bases, with 13 bases between them. The CDR3 covers 15 residues. Germline V gives CDR1 LNHDA, CDR2 SQIVND (reference sequence). The CDR3 loop reads CASSGTTGPGNTIYF. The CDR3 nucleotides are TGTGCCAGTAGTGGGACGACAGGTCCTGGAAACACCATATATTTT.

This clone has just a few counts. This sequence joins TRBV7-9 and TRBJ1-3; maybe TRBD1 (6 bases). This CDR3 is 16 amino acids long. The germline CDR1 and CDR2 sequences are SEHNR and FQNEAQ (reference sequence). Trimming left V 7 bases short and J 0 bases short, with 16 bases between. The CDR3 region is CASTPVGQYSGNTIYF. The CDR3 coding sequence is TGTGCCAGCACCCCAGTAGGACAGTACTCTGGAAACACCATATATTTT.

V and J are TRBV27 and TRBJ2-2, with 8 bases matching TRBD1. V gave up 5 bases and J gave up 4 bases; unmatched junction bases: 9. From germline, CDR1 is MNHEY and CDR2 SMNVEV (reference sequence). This CDR3 has 16 amino acids. The CDR3 DNA is TGTGCCAGCAGTGGCCGGGACAGGCCTATCACCGGGGAGCTGTTTTTT. Translated, it gives CASSGRDRPITGELFF.

The V gene is TRBV9, the J gene TRBJ1-6; unclear D gene. The V gene's germline CDR1 is SGDLS and CDR2 YYNGEE. V was cut by 3 bases and J by 9 bases, with 10 bases left in between. The CDR3 sequence is 13 residues long. The CDR3: CASSGPGTSPLHF. Here the CDR3 DNA reads TGTGCCAGCAGCGGCCCCGGAACTTCACCCCTCCACTTT.